This entry concerns a single T cell receptor (beta chain). Germline CDR1 and CDR2: MNHNY and SVGAGI (reference sequence). The ends lost 7 bases at V and 7 bases at J; junction bases unmatched: 6. CDR3 length equals 12 residues. Primers: 60 Vbeta forward and 13 Jbeta reverse. Method: immunoSEQ multiplex PCR; TCRdb's copy keeps in-frame clones and lacks some. The table records about 180,000 clones, approximately 80% of them present only once. These data originate in a study of cytomegalovirus exposure and HLA in healthy donors. The TCR was taken from a man in his fifties or sixties in good health and CMV-seronegative. Sequenced material: PBMCs. The chain is built from TRBV6-6 and TRBJ1-2; TRBD1 aligns across 7 bases. CDR3 sequence reads: CASNRQGGGYTF. As DNA, the CDR3 is TGTGCCAGCAATCGACAGGGCGGTGGCTACACCTTC.